The subject of this entry is one TCR beta chain. The antigen is unknown. The sequenced fragment ends 3 residues before the CDR3 boundary, so the rest is inferred from the germline J gene. The data are from a study of T cells in women clearing cervical HPV infection. Study context: No precancer developed; the control's incident HPV16 infection cleared within 12 months. Cases' blood sampling followed lesion detection by median about 150 days (90 to 200).

All donors had a single incident cervical HPV16 infection, not prevalent. General observations from the study: TRBV6-7 relative abundance averaged roughly 0.099% in cases and approximately 0.15% in controls.

Generated by immunoSEQ multiplex PCR, the TCRdb table keeps only in-frame clones and is missing some. The sample is made up of about 20,000 clones, and the top ten hold approximately 5.2% of it. Germline V gene lookup returns CDR1 KGHSH and CDR2 LQKENI. CDR3 size: 13 residues. Sequencing was carried out using blood buffy coat. This chain uses TRBV18 with TRBJ2-3; no reliable D call. The source is a woman aged 18 to 75 with a cervical HPV16 infection that either progressed to CIN3+ or cleared (not recorded which). This CDR3 is CASSPNLQETQYF. The sequenced CDR3 bases are TGTGCCAGCTCGCCTAACCTTCAAGAGACG.